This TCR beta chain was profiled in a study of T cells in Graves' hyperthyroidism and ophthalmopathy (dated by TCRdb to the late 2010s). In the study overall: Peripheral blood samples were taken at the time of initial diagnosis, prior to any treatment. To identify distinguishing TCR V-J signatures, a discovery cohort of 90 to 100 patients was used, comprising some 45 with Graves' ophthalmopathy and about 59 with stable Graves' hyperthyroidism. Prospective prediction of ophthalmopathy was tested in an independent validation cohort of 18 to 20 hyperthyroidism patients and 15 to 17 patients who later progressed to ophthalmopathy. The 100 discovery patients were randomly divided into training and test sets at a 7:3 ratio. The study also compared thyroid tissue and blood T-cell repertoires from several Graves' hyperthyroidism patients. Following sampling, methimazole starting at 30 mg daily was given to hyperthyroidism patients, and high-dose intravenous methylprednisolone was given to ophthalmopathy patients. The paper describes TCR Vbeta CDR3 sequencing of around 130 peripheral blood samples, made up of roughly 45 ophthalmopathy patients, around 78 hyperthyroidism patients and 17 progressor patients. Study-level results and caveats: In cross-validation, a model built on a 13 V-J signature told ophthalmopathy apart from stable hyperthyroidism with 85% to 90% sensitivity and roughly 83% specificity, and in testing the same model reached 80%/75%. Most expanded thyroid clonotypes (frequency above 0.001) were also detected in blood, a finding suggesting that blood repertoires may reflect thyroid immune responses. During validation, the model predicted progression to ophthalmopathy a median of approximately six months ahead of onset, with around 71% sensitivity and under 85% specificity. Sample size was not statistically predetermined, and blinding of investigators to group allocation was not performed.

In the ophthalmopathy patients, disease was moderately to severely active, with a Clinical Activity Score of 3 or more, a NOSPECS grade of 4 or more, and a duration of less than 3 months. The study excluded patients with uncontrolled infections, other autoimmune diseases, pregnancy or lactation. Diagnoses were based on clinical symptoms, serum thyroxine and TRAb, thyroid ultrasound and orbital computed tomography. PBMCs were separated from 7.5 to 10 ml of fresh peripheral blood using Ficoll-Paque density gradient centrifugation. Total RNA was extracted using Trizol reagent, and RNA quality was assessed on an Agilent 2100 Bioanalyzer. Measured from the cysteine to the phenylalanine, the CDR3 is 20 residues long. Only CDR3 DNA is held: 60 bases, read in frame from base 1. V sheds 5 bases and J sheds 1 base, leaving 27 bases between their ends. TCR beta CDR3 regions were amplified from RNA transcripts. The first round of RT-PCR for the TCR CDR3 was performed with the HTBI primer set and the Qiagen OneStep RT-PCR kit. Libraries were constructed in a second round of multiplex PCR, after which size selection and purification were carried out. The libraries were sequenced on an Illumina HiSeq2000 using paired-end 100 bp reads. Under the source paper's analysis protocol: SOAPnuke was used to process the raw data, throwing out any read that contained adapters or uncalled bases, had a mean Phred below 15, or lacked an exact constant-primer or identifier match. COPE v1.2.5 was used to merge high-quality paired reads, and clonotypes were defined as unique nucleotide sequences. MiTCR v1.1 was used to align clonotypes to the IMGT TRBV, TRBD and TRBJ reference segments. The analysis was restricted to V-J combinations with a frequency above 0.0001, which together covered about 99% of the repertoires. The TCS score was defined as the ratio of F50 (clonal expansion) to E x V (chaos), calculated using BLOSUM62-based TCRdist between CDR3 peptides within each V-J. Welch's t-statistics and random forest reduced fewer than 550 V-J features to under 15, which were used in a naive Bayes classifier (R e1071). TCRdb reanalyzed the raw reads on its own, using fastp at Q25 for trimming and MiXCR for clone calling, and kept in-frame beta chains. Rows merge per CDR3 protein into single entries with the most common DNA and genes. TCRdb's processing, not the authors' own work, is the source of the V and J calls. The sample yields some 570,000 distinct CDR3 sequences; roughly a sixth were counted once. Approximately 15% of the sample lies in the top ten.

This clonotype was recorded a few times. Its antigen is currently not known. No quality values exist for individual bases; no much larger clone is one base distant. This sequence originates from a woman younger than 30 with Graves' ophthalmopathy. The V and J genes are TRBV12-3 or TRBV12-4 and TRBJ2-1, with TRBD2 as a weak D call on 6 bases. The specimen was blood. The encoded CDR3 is CASSHPGRCCDRESYNEQFF. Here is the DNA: TGTGCCAGCAGTCATCCAGGACGGTGCTGCGATCGGGAGTCCTACAATGAGCAGTTCTTC.